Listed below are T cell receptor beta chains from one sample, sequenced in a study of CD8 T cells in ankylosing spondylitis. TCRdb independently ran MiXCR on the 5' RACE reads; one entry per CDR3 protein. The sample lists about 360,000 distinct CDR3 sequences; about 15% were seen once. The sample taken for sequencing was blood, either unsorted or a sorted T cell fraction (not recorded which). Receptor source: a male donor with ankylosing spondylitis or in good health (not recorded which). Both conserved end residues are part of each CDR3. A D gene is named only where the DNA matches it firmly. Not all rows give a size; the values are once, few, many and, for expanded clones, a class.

CDR3 DNA: TGTGCCAGCAGTTACTTGGGGGCGCGAAATCAGCAGTACTTC
CDR3 protein: CASSYLGARNQQYF
D gene: NA
J gene: TRBJ2-7
CDR3 length: 14
clone size: NA
V gene: TRBV6-5

CDR3 DNA: TGTGCCAGCAGTTTATCAGGCAGACCCGCCTACAATGAGCAGTTCTTC
CDR3 protein: CASSLSGRPAYNEQFF
D gene: NA
J gene: TRBJ2-1
CDR3 length: 16
clone size: few
V gene: TRBV27

CDR3 DNA: TGTGCCAGCAGTGAAGCTAGCGGGAGGACCGGGGAGCTGTTTTTT
CDR3 protein: CASSEASGRTGELFF
D gene: TRBD2
J gene: TRBJ2-2
CDR3 length: 15
clone size: NA
V gene: TRBV2

CDR3 DNA: TGCGCCAGCAGCGTCCAAACGGGACACCCGAACACTGAAGCTTTCTTT
CDR3 protein: CASSVQTGHPNTEAFF
D gene: NA
J gene: TRBJ1-1
CDR3 length: 16
clone size: NA
V gene: TRBV4-1

CDR3 DNA: TGTGCCAGCAGCTTAGACGGATACTCCGATCAGCCCCAGCATTTT
CDR3 protein: CASSLDGYSDQPQHF
D gene: NA
J gene: TRBJ1-5
CDR3 length: 15
clone size: few
V gene: TRBV7-9

CDR3 DNA: TGTGCCAGCAGCCAAGAATTAGGCAGGGCCACCGGGGAGCTGTTTTTT
CDR3 protein: CASSQELGRATGELFF
D gene: NA
J gene: TRBJ2-2
CDR3 length: 16
clone size: NA
V gene: TRBV4-2

CDR3 DNA: TGCGCCAGCAGCTTTACGGCTAGCGGAGAGACCCAGTACTTC
CDR3 protein: CASSFTASGETQYF
D gene: TRBD2
J gene: TRBJ2-5
CDR3 length: 14
clone size: NA
V gene: TRBV5-1

CDR3 DNA: TGTGCCAGCAGCGTAGCTACTAGCGGTAGCACAGATACGCAGTATTTT
CDR3 protein: CASSVATSGSTDTQYF
D gene: TRBD2
J gene: TRBJ2-3
CDR3 length: 16
clone size: few
V gene: TRBV9

CDR3 DNA: TGTGCCAGCAGCGTCCGGGACAGGGGGCAAGATACGCAGTATTTT
CDR3 protein: CASSVRDRGQDTQYF
D gene: TRBD1
J gene: TRBJ2-3
CDR3 length: 15
clone size: few
V gene: TRBV9

CDR3 DNA: TGCAGTGCTCTTAGGACAGGGCTTAATGAGCAGTTCTTC
CDR3 protein: CSALRTGLNEQFF
D gene: TRBD1
J gene: TRBJ2-1
CDR3 length: 13
clone size: NA
V gene: TRBV20-1

CDR3 DNA: TGCGCCAGCAGCTGGGGGGGTAGTTCCGCCTTTGAGCAGTTCTTC
CDR3 protein: CASSWGGSSAFEQFF
D gene: TRBD2
J gene: TRBJ2-1
CDR3 length: 15
clone size: NA
V gene: TRBV5-1

CDR3 DNA: TGTGCCAGCAGCCCTCGCCTAGGGGTCTCCTACAATGAGCAGTTCTTC
CDR3 protein: CASSPRLGVSYNEQFF
D gene: NA
J gene: TRBJ2-1
CDR3 length: 16
clone size: many
V gene: TRBV3-1

CDR3 DNA: TGTGCCATCAGTGAGTCGAAGACAGGGTGGGGGATTTACGAGCAGTACTTC
CDR3 protein: CAISESKTGWGIYEQYF
D gene: TRBD1
J gene: TRBJ2-7
CDR3 length: 17
clone size: few
V gene: TRBV10-3

CDR3 DNA: TGTGCCAGCAGTTTGAGGCTGTGGGGGGAGCAGTTCTTC
CDR3 protein: CASSLRLWGEQFF
D gene: NA
J gene: TRBJ2-1
CDR3 length: 13
clone size: many
V gene: TRBV12-3/TRBV12-4

CDR3 DNA: TGTGCCAGCAGTTGGCCGGGACTTGTAAACAATGAGCAGTTCTTC
CDR3 protein: CASSWPGLVNNEQFF
D gene: NA
J gene: TRBJ2-1
CDR3 length: 15
clone size: once
V gene: TRBV12-3/TRBV12-4

CDR3 DNA: TGTGCCAGCAATAAGGGGACGAGCACTGAAGCTTTCTTT
CDR3 protein: CASNKGTSTEAFF
D gene: NA
J gene: TRBJ1-1
CDR3 length: 13
clone size: few
V gene: TRBV2

CDR3 DNA: TGTGCCAGCAGTCGACGGACGCGATATGGCTACACCTTC
CDR3 protein: CASSRRTRYGYTF
D gene: NA
J gene: TRBJ1-2
CDR3 length: 13
clone size: few
V gene: TRBV6-2/TRBV6-3

CDR3 DNA: TGCGCCAGCAGCTTGGACAGGAGGAACTATGGCTACACCTTC
CDR3 protein: CASSLDRRNYGYTF
D gene: NA
J gene: TRBJ1-2
CDR3 length: 14
clone size: many
V gene: TRBV5-1

CDR3 DNA: TGTGCCAGCAGTTCCCCGACTAGCGGGAGCGACAATGAGCAGTTCTTC
CDR3 protein: CASSSPTSGSDNEQFF
D gene: TRBD2
J gene: TRBJ2-1
CDR3 length: 16
clone size: many
V gene: TRBV6-5

CDR3 DNA: TGCGCCAGCAGAAAGGGGCTCTTCACTGAAGCTTTCTTT
CDR3 protein: CASRKGLFTEAFF
D gene: NA
J gene: TRBJ1-1
CDR3 length: 13
clone size: NA
V gene: TRBV5-1

CDR3 DNA: TGTGCTGGGAGAACAGGGGGCGAGACTGAAGCTTTCTTT
CDR3 protein: CAGRTGGETEAFF
D gene: TRBD1
J gene: TRBJ1-1
CDR3 length: 13
clone size: few
V gene: TRBV12-5

CDR3 DNA: TGCAGTGCTAGTGGGGCCCGTAATGAAAAACTGTTTTTT
CDR3 protein: CSASGARNEKLFF
D gene: NA
J gene: TRBJ1-4
CDR3 length: 13
clone size: NA
V gene: TRBV20-1

CDR3 DNA: TGCGCCAGCAGCTCCATGAACACCGGGGAGCTGTTTTTT
CDR3 protein: CASSSMNTGELFF
D gene: NA
J gene: TRBJ2-2
CDR3 length: 13
clone size: NA
V gene: TRBV5-1

CDR3 DNA: TGTGCCTGGAGTGTAGGGGGGCTGGGCAATCAGCCCCAGCATTTT
CDR3 protein: CAWSVGGLGNQPQHF
D gene: NA
J gene: TRBJ1-5
CDR3 length: 15
clone size: once
V gene: TRBV30

CDR3 DNA: TGTGCCACCAATGGGGAATCTAACTATGGCTACACCTTC
CDR3 protein: CATNGESNYGYTF
D gene: NA
J gene: TRBJ1-2
CDR3 length: 13
clone size: many
V gene: TRBV12-3/TRBV12-4

CDR3 DNA: TGCAGCGTTGAAGATTGGACTGGGCTACCCTACGAGCAGTACTTC
CDR3 protein: CSVEDWTGLPYEQYF
D gene: NA
J gene: TRBJ2-7
CDR3 length: 15
clone size: NA
V gene: TRBV29-1

CDR3 DNA: TGCGCCAGCAGCTTATTGGGAGGGGGCGGATACGAGCAGTACTTC
CDR3 protein: CASSLLGGGGYEQYF
D gene: NA
J gene: TRBJ2-7
CDR3 length: 15
clone size: NA
V gene: TRBV4-1

CDR3 DNA: TGCAGTGCTACTGGGCCTGACACTGAAGCTTTCTTT
CDR3 protein: CSATGPDTEAFF
D gene: NA
J gene: TRBJ1-1
CDR3 length: 12
clone size: few
V gene: TRBV20-1

CDR3 DNA: TGTGCCAGCAGTTTCGGGCAACTTTCGAGGGTACTAATGGGCAATGAGCAGTTCTTC
CDR3 protein: CASSFGQLSRVLMGNEQFF
D gene: NA
J gene: TRBJ2-1
CDR3 length: 19
clone size: many
V gene: TRBV12-3/TRBV12-4

CDR3 DNA: TGTGCCAGTAGTAGATCGGGACGCCTAAATCAGCCCCAGCATTTT
CDR3 protein: CASSRSGRLNQPQHF
D gene: NA
J gene: TRBJ1-5
CDR3 length: 15
clone size: NA
V gene: TRBV19

CDR3 DNA: TGTGCCAGCAGCTCCACAGGACTAGCGGGAGGTTCTGAGACCCAGTACTTC
CDR3 protein: CASSSTGLAGGSETQYF
D gene: TRBD2
J gene: TRBJ2-5
CDR3 length: 17
clone size: few
V gene: TRBV11-2

CDR3 DNA: TGCAGTGCTAGAGCCGGGACATATCCCTACGAGCAGTACTTC
CDR3 protein: CSARAGTYPYEQYF
D gene: NA
J gene: TRBJ2-7
CDR3 length: 14
clone size: once
V gene: TRBV20-1

CDR3 DNA: TGCGCCAGCAGCTTGACCGGTCCCGGCTACGAGCAGTACTTC
CDR3 protein: CASSLTGPGYEQYF
D gene: NA
J gene: TRBJ2-7
CDR3 length: 14
clone size: NA
V gene: TRBV5-1

CDR3 DNA: TGCGCCAGCAGCCAACCGGGGACGGATCGAGGCGAGCAGTACTTC
CDR3 protein: CASSQPGTDRGEQYF
D gene: NA
J gene: TRBJ2-7
CDR3 length: 15
clone size: few
V gene: TRBV4-1

CDR3 DNA: TGTGCCAGCAGCCCCTCGTGGCGGAACAATGAGCAGTTCTTC
CDR3 protein: CASSPSWRNNEQFF
D gene: NA
J gene: TRBJ2-1
CDR3 length: 14
clone size: many
V gene: TRBV7-2

CDR3 DNA: TGTGCCAGCAGTTACCGCAGGGGCCTCTTGAACACTGAAGCTTTCTTT
CDR3 protein: CASSYRRGLLNTEAFF
D gene: NA
J gene: TRBJ1-1
CDR3 length: 16
clone size: many
V gene: TRBV6-5

CDR3 DNA: TGCGCCAGCAGGACCGGGACAGGGGGCGGAAATTCACCCCTCCGCTTT
CDR3 protein: CASRTGTGGGNSPLRF
D gene: TRBD1
J gene: TRBJ1-6
CDR3 length: 16
clone size: NA
V gene: TRBV5-1

CDR3 DNA: TGTGCCAGCAGCGCCGGGACTACTTCACCCCTCCACTTT
CDR3 protein: CASSAGTTSPLHF
D gene: NA
J gene: TRBJ1-6
CDR3 length: 13
clone size: few
V gene: TRBV9

CDR3 DNA: TGTGCCAGTAGTATAGATTGGCAGGCGAACACTGAAGCTTTCTTT
CDR3 protein: CASSIDWQANTEAFF
D gene: NA
J gene: TRBJ1-1
CDR3 length: 15
clone size: few
V gene: TRBV19

CDR3 DNA: TGCGCCACACGGCCCAATCCCCCCACAGATACGCAGTATTTT
CDR3 protein: CATRPNPPTDTQYF
D gene: NA
J gene: TRBJ2-3
CDR3 length: 14
clone size: NA
V gene: TRBV5-1

CDR3 DNA: TGTGCCAGCAGCTTAGGCACAGGGTTCTCCCACGAGCAGTACTTC
CDR3 protein: CASSLGTGFSHEQYF
D gene: NA
J gene: TRBJ2-7
CDR3 length: 15
clone size: few
V gene: TRBV11-2

CDR3 DNA: TGTGCCAGCAGTTTCAGAACAGGGCCCACAGATACGCAGTATTTT
CDR3 protein: CASSFRTGPTDTQYF
D gene: NA
J gene: TRBJ2-3
CDR3 length: 15
clone size: NA
V gene: TRBV12-3/TRBV12-4

CDR3 DNA: TGCAGTGCTAGAGAGATGACGGACCACACAGATACGCAGTATTTT
CDR3 protein: CSAREMTDHTDTQYF
D gene: NA
J gene: TRBJ2-3
CDR3 length: 15
clone size: few
V gene: TRBV20-1

CDR3 DNA: TGTGCCAGCAGCGTAGAACAGGGCTCTAACTATGGCTACACCTTC
CDR3 protein: CASSVEQGSNYGYTF
D gene: NA
J gene: TRBJ1-2
CDR3 length: 15
clone size: many
V gene: TRBV9

CDR3 DNA: TGTGCCAGCAGCTTAGGGTTTGGCGGCGATGAGCAGTTCTTC
CDR3 protein: CASSLGFGGDEQFF
D gene: NA
J gene: TRBJ2-1
CDR3 length: 14
clone size: few
V gene: TRBV7-2